A selection of T cell receptor beta chains follows, all from one sample in a study of CD8+ T cells in alopecia areata. TCRdb's table, derived via immunoSEQ multiplex PCR, lists solely in-frame clones and lacks some. The repertoire consists of more than 95,000 clones, with around 58% occurring once and the leading ten covering just under 30%. This specimen was CD8+ T cells sorted from blood, taken at week 4, from a patient treated with tofacitinib. These receptors all come from a human donor with alopecia areata. CDR3s include the opening cysteine and the closing phenylalanine or tryptophan. Fields, in order: J gene, clone size, V gene, D gene, CDR3 DNA, CDR3 protein. A D gene is named only where the DNA matches it firmly. Part of the rows lack a size; the others show once, few, many or a class for expanded clones.

TRBJ2-5,.,TRBV7-6,TRBD2,TGTGCCAGCAGCTTAGGGTTCCTAGCGGGGACCCAAGAGACCCAGTACTTC,CASSLGFLAGTQETQYF
TRBJ2-3,once,TRBV29-1,TRBD1,TGCAGCGTTGAAAGACAGGGAGAGACAGATACGCAGTATTTT,CSVERQGETDTQYF
TRBJ1-1,few,TRBV23-1,TRBD1,TGCGCCAGCAGTCAGCCCGACAGGGGCAGAAGGAACACTGAAGCTTTCTTT,CASSQPDRGRRNTEAFF
TRBJ2-5,.,TRBV30,.,TGTGCCTGGAGTTCCCTAGTAGGGGAGACCCAGTACTTC,CAWSSLVGETQYF
TRBJ2-7,once,TRBV10-3,TRBD1,TGTGCCATCAGTGAGGGGACAGGGGCCTACGAGCAGTACTTC,CAISEGTGAYEQYF
TRBJ2-5,few,TRBV5-6,.,TGTGCCAGCAGCATAAACCCGACAGAAGAGACCCAGTACTTC,CASSINPTEETQYF
TRBJ1-1,.,TRBV2,.,TGTGCCAGCAGTGTGGGGGGGACTGAAGCTTTCTTT,CASSVGGTEAFF
TRBJ2-2,.,TRBV7-2,.,TGTGCCAGCAGCTTAGTGGCGGATTCCACCGGGGAGCTGTTTTTT,CASSLVADSTGELFF
TRBJ2-7,.,TRBV10-3,TRBD2,TGTGCCATCCGAAGGCGGGAGGGTTACGAGCAGTACTTC,CAIRRREGYEQYF
TRBJ2-3,few,TRBV29-1,.,TGCAGCGTTGTCTTGGATACGCAGTATTTT,CSVVLDTQYF
TRBJ2-7,.,TRBV30,.,TGTGCCTGGACCGACGGACTCTACGAGCAGTACTTC,CAWTDGLYEQYF
TRBJ2-7,.,TRBV7-9,.,TGTGCCAGCAGCTTGGAGGGACACTTCTACGAGCAGTACTTC,CASSLEGHFYEQYF
TRBJ1-1,.,TRBV29-1,.,TGCAGCGTTCAAGCGGACAGTAACCTTGAAGCTTTCTTT,CSVQADSNLEAFF
TRBJ1-6,.,TRBV5-1,.,TGCGCCAGCAGCTTGGCCCAGGGGAGGGAGTCACCCCTCCACTTT,CASSLAQGRESPLHF
TRBJ2-5,.,TRBV9,.,TGTGCCAGCAGCGAGGCCAGCGGCCCCCTAGAGACCCAGTACTTC,CASSEASGPLETQYF
TRBJ2-1,.,TRBV28,TRBD1,TGTGCCAGCAGTCCATACCGACAGGGAGAGTTCTTC,CASSPYRQGEFF
TRBJ2-5,few,TRBV29-1,.,TGCAGCGTTCCGTCCGAAGACAGAGAGTACTTC,CSVPSEDREYF
TRBJ1-5,.,TRBV13,.,TGTGCCAGCAGTGCCGGGCATCAGCCCCAGCATTTT,CASSAGHQPQHF
TRBJ2-7,.,TRBV6-5,.,TGTGCCAGCAGTTACGAGGGCGGTGTTACCTACGAGCAGTACTTC,CASSYEGGVTYEQYF
TRBJ2-7,.,TRBV11-2,.,TGTGCCATAATGGGGGCACCCTCCTACGAGCAGTACTTC,CAIMGAPSYEQYF
TRBJ1-6,.,TRBV30,TRBD1,TGTGCCTGGGCCTCGGACAGGGGTACGTCACCCCTCCACTTT,CAWASDRGTSPLHF
TRBJ2-3,.,TRBV7-2,.,TGTGCCAGCAGCTTAGAAGGGGGTCTCTCAGATACGCAGTATTTT,CASSLEGGLSDTQYF
TRBJ1-1,.,TRBV30,TRBD1,TGTGCCTGGAGTCGGGGACAGGGGGCTGTTGAAGCTTTCTTT,CAWSRGQGAVEAFF
TRBJ2-1,.,TRBV10-3,TRBD1,TGTGCCATCACTGCCCGGGACAGGGGAAACAATGAGCAGTTCTTC,CAITARDRGNNEQFF
TRBJ1-1,.,TRBV30,TRBD1,TGTGCCTTAAGGGGGGCGACAGGGAGGAACACTGAAGCTTTCTTT,CALRGATGRNTEAFF
TRBJ2-7,.,TRBV30,TRBD2,TGTGCCTGGGAGGGACTAGCGGGCGAGCAGTACTTC,CAWEGLAGEQYF
TRBJ1-2,.,TRBV29-1,.,TGCAGCGTCTCGGGCAGCTATGGCTACACCTTC,CSVSGSYGYTF
TRBJ2-2,.,TRBV30,.,TGTGCCTGGAGTCGGCCCGGGGAGCTGTTTTTT,CAWSRPGELFF
TRBJ2-1,few,TRBV2,TRBD1,TGTGCCAGCAGTGAAGGTATAGGGGGCCTCTACAATGAGCAGTTCTTC,CASSEGIGGLYNEQFF
TRBJ2-7,.,TRBV28,TRBD2,TGTGCCAGCAGTTTTCGGGAGGCGAGAGACGAGCAGTACTTC,CASSFREARDEQYF
TRBJ1-1,.,TRBV27,TRBD1,TGTGCCAGCAGTTTATCGGGACAGGGGGCCAGAATCTTT,CASSLSGQGARIF
TRBJ2-7,.,TRBV10-3,TRBD2,TGTGCCATCGCGACGCTAGCGGGGGGGCCGGACCGCCGAGATTTCTACGAGCAGTACTTC,CAIATLAGGPDRRDFYEQYF
TRBJ2-7,.,TRBV27,.,TGTGCCAGCAGTCCCCGTTGGGGCCTTAGCTCCTACGAGCAGTACTTC,CASSPRWGLSSYEQYF
TRBJ2-6,.,TRBV7-9,.,TGTGCCAGCAGCGCAACTACATCTGGGGCCAACGTCCTGACTTTC,CASSATTSGANVLTF
TRBJ1-2,.,TRBV10-2,.,TGCGCCAGCAGTGAGTCCCCAGGGGATAACTATGGCTACACCTTC,CASSESPGDNYGYTF
TRBJ1-2,few,TRBV6-1,.,TGTGCCAGCAGTTCTGGACAGCCGGATGGCTACACCTTC,CASSSGQPDGYTF
TRBJ1-2,.,TRBV9,.,TGTGCCAGCAGCGTCACAGGGAGCGGGTCCTATGGCTACACCTTC,CASSVTGSGSYGYTF
TRBJ1-5,.,TRBV29-1,.,TGCAGCGTCGCTAGGGGGAGCAATCAGCCCCAGCATTTT,CSVARGSNQPQHF
TRBJ2-7,.,TRBV29-1,.,TGCAGCGCCGACTACGCGGACCGGGACACCGGGGAGCAGTACTTC,CSADYADRDTGEQYF
TRBJ2-2,few,TRBV6-4,.,TGTGCCAGCAGTGACACCGGGGAGCTGTTTTTT,CASSDTGELFF